This record concerns one TCR beta chain sequence. Germline CDR1 is MNHEY and CDR2 is SVGEGT. This CDR3 has 13 amino acids. Trimming shortened V by 6 bases and J by 4 bases, and 10 bases separated the two germline ends. This sample was taken from a study of CD8 T cells in Susac syndrome. The RNA input was roughly 0.45 to 1 ug, and it was reverse transcribed with random hexamers. Across 54 Vbeta and 13 Jbeta, immunoSEQ multiplex PCR amplified TCR beta CDR3. In TCRdb, the immunoSEQ multiplex PCR reads were re-called with MiXCR into one record per CDR3 protein. The table has about 120,000 distinct CDR3 sequences, about 93% seen once; the top ten hold about 0.098%.

This clonotype was sampled from a human donor in good health. This sequence joins TRBV6-2 or TRBV6-3 and TRBJ2-1; a possible D gene is TRBD2 (5 bases). Sequenced sample: CD4+ T cells from PBMCs. The CDR3 bases are TGTGCCAGCAGCCGGACTCTATACAATGAGCAGTTCTTC. It specifies CASSRTLYNEQFF.